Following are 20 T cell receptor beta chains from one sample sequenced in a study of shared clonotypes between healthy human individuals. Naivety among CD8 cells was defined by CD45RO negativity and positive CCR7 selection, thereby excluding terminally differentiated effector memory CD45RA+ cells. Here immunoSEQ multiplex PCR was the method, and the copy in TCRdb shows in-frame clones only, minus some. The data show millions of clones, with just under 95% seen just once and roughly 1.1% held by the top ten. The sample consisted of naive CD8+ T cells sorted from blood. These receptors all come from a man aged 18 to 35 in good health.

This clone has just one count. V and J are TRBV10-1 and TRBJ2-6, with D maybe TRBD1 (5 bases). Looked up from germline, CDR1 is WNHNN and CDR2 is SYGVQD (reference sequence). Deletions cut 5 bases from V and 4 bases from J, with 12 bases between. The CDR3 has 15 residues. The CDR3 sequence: CASSNTGAGANVLTF. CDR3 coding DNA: TGCGCCAGCAGTAATACAGGAGCCGGGGCCAACGTCCTGACTTTC.

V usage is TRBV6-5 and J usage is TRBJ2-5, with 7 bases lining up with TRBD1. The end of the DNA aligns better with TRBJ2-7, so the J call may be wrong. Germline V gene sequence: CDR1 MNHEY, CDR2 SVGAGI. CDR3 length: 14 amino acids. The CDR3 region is CASSYIGTVYEQYF. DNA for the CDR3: TGTGCCAGCAGTTACATCGGGACAGTTTACGAGCAGTACTTC.

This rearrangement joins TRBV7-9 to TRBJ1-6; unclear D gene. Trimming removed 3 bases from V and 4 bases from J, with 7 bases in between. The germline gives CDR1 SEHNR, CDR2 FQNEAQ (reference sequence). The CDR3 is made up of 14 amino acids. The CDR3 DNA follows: TGTGCCAGCAGCTTTAAAAGTTATAATTCACCCCTCCACTTT. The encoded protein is CASSFKSYNSPLHF.

This chain's CDR3 is CASSKPGQGAYEQYF. The CDR3 DNA follows: TGTGCCAGCAGTAAGCCGGGACAGGGGGCATACGAGCAGTACTTC. The chain couples TRBV6-5 to TRBJ2-7, with TRBD1 identical over 12 bases. CDR3 size: 15 residues. CDR1 is MNHEY and CDR2 is SVGAGI in the germline V gene. J gave up 4 bases and V 5 bases, and 6 bases lay outside the gene matches.

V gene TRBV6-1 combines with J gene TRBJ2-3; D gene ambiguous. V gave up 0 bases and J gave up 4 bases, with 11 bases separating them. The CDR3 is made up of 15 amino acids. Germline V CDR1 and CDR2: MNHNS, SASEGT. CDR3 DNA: TGTGCCAGCAGTGAAGCGGAACTACCTTCAGATACGCAGTATTTT. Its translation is CASSEAELPSDTQYF.

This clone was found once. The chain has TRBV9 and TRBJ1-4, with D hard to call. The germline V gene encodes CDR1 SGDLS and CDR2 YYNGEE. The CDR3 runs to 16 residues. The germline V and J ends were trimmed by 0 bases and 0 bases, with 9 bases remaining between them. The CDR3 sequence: CASSVDSGTTNEKLFF. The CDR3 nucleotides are TGTGCCAGCAGCGTAGATTCCGGAACAACTAATGAAAAACTGTTTTTT.

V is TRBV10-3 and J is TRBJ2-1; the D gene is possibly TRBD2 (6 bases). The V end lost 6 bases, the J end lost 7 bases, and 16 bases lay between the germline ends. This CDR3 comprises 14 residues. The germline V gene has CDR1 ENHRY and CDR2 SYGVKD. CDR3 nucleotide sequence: TGTGCCATCAGAGGGGACTTAGGGGATAATGAGCAGTTCTTC. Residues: CAIRGDLGDNEQFF.

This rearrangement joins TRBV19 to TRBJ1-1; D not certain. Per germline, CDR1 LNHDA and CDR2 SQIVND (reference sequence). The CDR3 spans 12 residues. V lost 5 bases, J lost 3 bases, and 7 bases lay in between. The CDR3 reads CASSSTYTEAFF. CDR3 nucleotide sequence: TGTGCCAGTAGTTCGACCTACACTGAAGCTTTCTTT.

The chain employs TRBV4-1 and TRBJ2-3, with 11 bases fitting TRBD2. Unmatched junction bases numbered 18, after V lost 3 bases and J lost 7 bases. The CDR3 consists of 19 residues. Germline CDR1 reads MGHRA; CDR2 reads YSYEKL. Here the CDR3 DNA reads TGCGCCAGCAGCCACTCCGAGCTTGTAGCGGGGGGGCGGGAGTATACGCAGTATTTT. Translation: CASSHSELVAGGREYTQYF.

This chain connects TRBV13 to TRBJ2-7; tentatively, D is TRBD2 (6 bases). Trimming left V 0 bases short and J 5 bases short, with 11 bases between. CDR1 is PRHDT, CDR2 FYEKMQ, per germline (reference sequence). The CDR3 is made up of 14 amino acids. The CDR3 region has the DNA TGTGCCAGCAGCTTAGGTGATAGCGGCCACGAGCAGTACTTC. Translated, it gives CASSLGDSGHEQYF.

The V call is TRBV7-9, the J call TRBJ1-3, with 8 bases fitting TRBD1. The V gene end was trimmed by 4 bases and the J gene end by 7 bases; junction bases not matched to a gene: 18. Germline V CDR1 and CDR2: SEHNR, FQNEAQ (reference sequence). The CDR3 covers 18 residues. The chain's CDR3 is CASSSLAGTGFFGNTIYF. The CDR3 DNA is TGTGCCAGCAGCTCGTTAGCCGGGACAGGCTTCTTTGGGAACACCATATATTTT.

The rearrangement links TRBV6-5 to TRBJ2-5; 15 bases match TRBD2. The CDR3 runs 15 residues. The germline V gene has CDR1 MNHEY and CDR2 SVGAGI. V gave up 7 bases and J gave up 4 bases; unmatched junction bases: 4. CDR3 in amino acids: CASNSGLAGGETQYF. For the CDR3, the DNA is TGTGCCAGCAACTCGGGACTAGCGGGAGGAGAGACCCAGTACTTC.

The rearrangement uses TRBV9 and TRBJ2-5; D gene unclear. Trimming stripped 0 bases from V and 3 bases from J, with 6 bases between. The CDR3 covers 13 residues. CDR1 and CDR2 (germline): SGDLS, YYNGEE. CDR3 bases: TGTGCCAGCAGCGTAGAAGCAGAAGAGACCCAGTACTTC. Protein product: CASSVEAEETQYF.

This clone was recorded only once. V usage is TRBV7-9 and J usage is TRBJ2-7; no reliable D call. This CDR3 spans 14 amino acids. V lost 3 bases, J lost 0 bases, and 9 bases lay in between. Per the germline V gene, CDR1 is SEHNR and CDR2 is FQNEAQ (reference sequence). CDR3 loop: CASSLVGHSYEQYF. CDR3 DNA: TGTGCCAGCAGCTTGGTAGGCCACTCCTACGAGCAGTACTTC.

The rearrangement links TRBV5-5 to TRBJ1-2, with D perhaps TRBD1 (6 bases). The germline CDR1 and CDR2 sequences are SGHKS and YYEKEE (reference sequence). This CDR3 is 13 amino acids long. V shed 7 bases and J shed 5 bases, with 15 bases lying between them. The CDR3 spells CASVPEGGYGYTF. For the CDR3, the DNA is TGTGCCAGCGTCCCTGAGGGGGGTTATGGCTACACCTTC.

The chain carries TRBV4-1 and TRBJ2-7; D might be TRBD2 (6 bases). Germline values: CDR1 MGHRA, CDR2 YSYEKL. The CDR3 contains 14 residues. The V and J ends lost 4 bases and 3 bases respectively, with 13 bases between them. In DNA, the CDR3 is TGCGCCAGCAGCCCGGAGGACGGGGGCTACGAGCAGTACTTC. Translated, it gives CASSPEDGGYEQYF.

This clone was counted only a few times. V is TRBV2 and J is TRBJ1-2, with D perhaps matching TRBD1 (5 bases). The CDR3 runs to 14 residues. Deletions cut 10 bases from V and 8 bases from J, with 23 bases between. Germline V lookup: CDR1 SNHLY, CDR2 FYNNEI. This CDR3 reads CATSPFFPGGGYTF. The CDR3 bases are TGTGCCACCTCGCCCTTTTTCCCCGGGGGGGGCTACACCTTC.

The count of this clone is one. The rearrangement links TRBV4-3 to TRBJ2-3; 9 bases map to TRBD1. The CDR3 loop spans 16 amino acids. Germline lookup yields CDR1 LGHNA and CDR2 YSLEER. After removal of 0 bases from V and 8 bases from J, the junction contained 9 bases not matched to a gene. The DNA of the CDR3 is TGCGCCAGCAGCCAAGAATCCCTTGGACAGGGGAGTACGCAGTATTTT. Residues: CASSQESLGQGSTQYF.

This CDR3 is CASSLTPGQGAREQYF. The CDR3 DNA sequence: TGTGCCAGCAGCTTAACTCCGGGACAGGGGGCGAGGGAGCAGTACTTC. The J gene is TRBJ2-7, the V gene TRBV5-6; 12 bases agree with TRBD1. After removal of 2 bases from V and 7 bases from J, the junction contained 10 bases not matched to a gene. The CDR3 has 16 residues. From germline, CDR1 is SGHDT and CDR2 YYEEEE.

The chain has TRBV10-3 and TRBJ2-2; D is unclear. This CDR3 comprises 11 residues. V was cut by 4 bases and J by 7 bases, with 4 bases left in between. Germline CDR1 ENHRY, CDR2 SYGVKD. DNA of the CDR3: TGTGCCATCAGTGGAGGCGGGGAGCTGTTTTTT. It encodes CAISGGGELFF.